The 2 T cell receptor beta chains listed next were all sequenced from one sample in a study of OX40 agonist ivuxolimab in advanced cancers. Some clones are missing from TCRdb's copy, which holds only in-frame ones; the method was immunoSEQ multiplex PCR. The sample lists some 99,000 clones, roughly 88% seen once, with 1.5% to 2% in the top ten. The sample here was CD4+ or CD8+ T cells sorted from blood, taken in a trial of the OX40 agonist ivuxolimab. The receptor set was obtained from an adult with an advanced solid tumor such as melanoma, head and neck, liver or kidney cancer.

Details on this clone: The junction departs from the called germline gene at one end, perhaps through a read error. The chain's CDR3 is CASSLQGGQTQYF. The CDR3 DNA reads TGTGCTAGCAGCCTACAGGGAGGTCAGACCCAGTACTTC. This chain joins TRBV7-7 and TRBJ2-5; D possibly matches TRBD1 or TRBD2 (6 bases each). This CDR3 comprises 13 residues. The germline V gene encodes CDR1 SSHAT and CDR2 FNYEAQ (reference sequence).

The rearrangement joins TRBV5-6 to TRBJ1-4; D unresolved. Trimming shortened V by 3 bases and J by 5 bases, and 11 bases separated the two germline ends. In germline, CDR1 is SGHDT, CDR2 YYEEEE. The CDR3 contains 14 residues. The CDR3 nucleotides are TGTGCCAGCAGCTCGGGCCTCTCAAATGAAAAACTGTTTTTT. It specifies CASSSGLSNEKLFF.